The 8 T cell receptor beta chains in this list originate from one sample, sequenced in a study of PD-1 blockade in classical Hodgkin lymphoma. Time point noted: cycle 4 day 1 (C4D1), after 5 to 7 weeks of nivolumab. The patients all showed relapse after autologous stem cell transplantation, while their brentuximab vedotin exposure varied. CD4+ T cells were purified from thawed PBMCs by negative selection. Sequenced by immunoSEQ multiplex PCR; TCRdb stores in-frame clones only, minus some. The sample shows 31,000 or so clones, roughly four fifths of them seen only once. The specimen was CD4+ T cells from blood, collected before the fourth cycle of nivolumab. Every receptor here comes from a human donor with classical Hodgkin lymphoma.

CDR3 coding DNA: TGTGCCAGCAGTTACTCGAACAGAGCCTATGGCTACACCTTC. Residues: CASSYSNRAYGYTF. The chain uses TRBV6-5 and TRBJ1-2; D remains ambiguous. Trimming removed 0 bases at V and 4 bases at J, with 9 bases between. The CDR3 extends over 14 amino acids. Germline V CDR1 and CDR2: MNHEY, SVGAGI.

V usage is TRBV30 and J usage is TRBJ2-1; no reliable D call. This CDR3 has 12 amino acids. CDR1 is GTSNPN and CDR2 is SVGIG in the germline V gene (reference sequence). The V and J ends lost 8 bases and 6 bases respectively, with 14 bases between them. The CDR3 DNA reads TGTGCCACGGATCCAAAATCCAATGAGCAGTTCTTC. It specifies CATDPKSNEQFF.

The rearrangement uses TRBV28 and TRBJ1-1, with a tentative D call TRBD1 (6 bases). Germline V CDR1 and CDR2: MDHEN, SYDVKM. The CDR3 contains 12 residues. Trimming stripped 7 bases from V and 6 bases from J, with 12 bases between. CDR3 in DNA: TGTGCCAGCACCTTAGGGGGATCTGAAGCTTTCTTT. Its translation is CASTLGGSEAFF.

The rearrangement uses TRBV6-1 and TRBJ2-3; D is ambiguous. The CDR3 contains 12 residues. The germline gives CDR1 MNHNS, CDR2 SASEGT. Between the trimmed V and J ends, which lost 1 base and 3 bases, there was a span of 2 bases. In DNA, the CDR3 is TGTGCCAGCAGTGAAGGGACAGATACGCAGTATTTT. Amino acids: CASSEGTDTQYF.

The chain recombines TRBV7-9 with TRBJ2-3; TRBD2 matches at 11 bases. The V gene end was trimmed by 5 bases and the J gene end by 2 bases; junction bases not matched to a gene: 9. Germline values: CDR1 SEHNR, CDR2 FQNEAQ (reference sequence). The CDR3 runs to 17 residues. The DNA of the CDR3 is TGTGCCAGCAGCCCTCGACTAGCGGGGACTTCCACAGATACGCAGTATTTT. Its translation: CASSPRLAGTSTDTQYF.

In its sample, this clone was seen once. Different DNA sequences within this sample yield the same CDR3. The chain carries TRBV4-2 and TRBJ2-7, with 9 bases identical to TRBD1. V trimming: 1 base; J trimming: 2 bases; junction bases outside the gene matches: 0. CDR1 is LGHNA, CDR2 YNFKEQ, per germline. CDR3 length: 14 residues. The CDR3 sequence is CASSQGQGAYEQYF. CDR3 DNA sequence: TGTGCCAGCAGCCAAGGACAGGGGGCCTACGAGCAGTACTTC.

This chain links TRBV30 with TRBJ1-1, with D maybe TRBD1 (5 bases). Germline V gives CDR1 GTSNPN, CDR2 SVGIG (reference sequence). V was trimmed by 2 bases and J by 11 bases, leaving 15 bases between them. The CDR3 loop spans 12 amino acids. The CDR3 nucleotides are TGTGCCTGGAGTAGGCAGGGTACGGTGGCTTTCTTT. Translation gives CAWSRQGTVAFF.

The V and J genes are TRBV25-1 and TRBJ2-1; 12 positions agree with TRBD2. The V segment lost 0 bases and the J segment 9 bases; nucleotides outside the gene matches: 6. Germline V CDR1 and CDR2: MGHDK, SYGVNS. This CDR3 region has 16 residues. CDR3 sequence reads: CASSEYPGLAGGEQFF. The DNA of the CDR3 is TGTGCCAGCAGTGAATACCCGGGACTAGCGGGTGGTGAGCAGTTCTTC. The complete variable domain, with remaining parts taken from reference TRBV25-1 and TRBJ2-1, reads EADIYQTPRYLVIGTGKKITLECSQTMGHDKMYWYQQDPGMELHLIHYSYGVNSTEKGDLSSESTVSRIRTEHFPLTLESARPSHTSQYLCASSEYPGLAGGEQFFGPGTRLTVL.